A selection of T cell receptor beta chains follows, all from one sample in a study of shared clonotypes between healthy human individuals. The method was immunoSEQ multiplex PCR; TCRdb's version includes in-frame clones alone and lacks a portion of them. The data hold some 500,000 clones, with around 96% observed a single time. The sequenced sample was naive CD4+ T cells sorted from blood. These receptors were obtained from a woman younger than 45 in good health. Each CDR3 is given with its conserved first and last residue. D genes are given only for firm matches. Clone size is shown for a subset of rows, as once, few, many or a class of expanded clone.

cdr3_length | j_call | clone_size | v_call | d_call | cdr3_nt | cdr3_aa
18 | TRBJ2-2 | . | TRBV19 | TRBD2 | TGTGCCAGTAGTAAGGGACTAGCGGGAGGGTATTTCACCGGGGAGCTGTTTTTT | CASSKGLAGGYFTGELFF
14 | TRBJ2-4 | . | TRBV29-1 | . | TGCAGCGTTGAGAGGGGGACCCGGGGGAACATTCAGTACTTC | CSVERGTRGNIQYF
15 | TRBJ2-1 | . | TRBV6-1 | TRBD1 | TGTGCCAGCAGTGAAGGACAGGGTCGGTACAATGAGCAGTTCTTC | CASSEGQGRYNEQFF
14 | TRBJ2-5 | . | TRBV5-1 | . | TGCGCCAGCAGGCAAGCAAGATTACAAGAGACCCAGTACTTC | CASRQARLQETQYF
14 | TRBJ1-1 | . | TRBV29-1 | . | TGCAGCGTTGTGGCAGGGGCAAAGAACACTGAAGCTTTCTTT | CSVVAGAKNTEAFF
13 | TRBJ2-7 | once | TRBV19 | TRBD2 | TGTGCCAGTAACGGCGGGGGAAGTTACGAGCAGTACTTC | CASNGGGSYEQYF
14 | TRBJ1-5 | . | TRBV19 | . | TGTGCCAGTAGCCCAGGGAGGCGCAATCAGCCCCAGCATTTT | CASSPGRRNQPQHF
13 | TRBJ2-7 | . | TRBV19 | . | TGTGCCAGTAGCCAGACAGCATTGATCGAGCAGTACTTC | CASSQTALIEQYF
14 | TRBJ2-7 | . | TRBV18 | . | TGTGCCAGCTCACCAGAAGGGGTTGCCTACGAGCAGTACTTC | CASSPEGVAYEQYF
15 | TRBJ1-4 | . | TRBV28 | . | TGTGCCAGCAGTGAGTATGGAGGCGGGAGAGAAAAACTGTTTTTT | CASSEYGGGREKLFF
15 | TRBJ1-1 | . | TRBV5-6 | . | TGTGCCAGCAGCTTGGTTCGCCTGAGGAACACTGAAGCTTTCTTT | CASSLVRLRNTEAFF
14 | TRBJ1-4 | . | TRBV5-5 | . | TGTGCCAGCAGCCAAGATACCGTCGCGCCAAATCTGTTTTTT | CASSQDTVAPNLFF
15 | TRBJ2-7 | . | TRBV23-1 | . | TGCGCCAGCAGTCAATTCATCGGCAGTCTCTCCGAGCAGTACTTC | CASSQFIGSLSEQYF
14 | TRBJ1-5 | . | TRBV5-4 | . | TGTGCCAGCAGCACCCAGGGTACCAATCAGCCCCAGCATTTT | CASSTQGTNQPQHF
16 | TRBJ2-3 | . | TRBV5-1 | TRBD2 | TGCGCCAGCAGCGACCGACTAGCGGAGAACACAGATACGCAGTATTTT | CASSDRLAENTDTQYF
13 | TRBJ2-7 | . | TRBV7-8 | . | TGTGCCAGCAGCTTTGTCAGGTACTACGAGCAGTACTTC | CASSFVRYYEQYF
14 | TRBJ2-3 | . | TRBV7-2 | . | TGTGCCAGCAGCTTGGGTAGCGATTCAGATACGCAGTATTTT | CASSLGSDSDTQYF
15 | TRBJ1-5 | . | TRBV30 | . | TGTGCCTGGAGCGGGGAGGGGCCCAGGGGTCAGCCCCAGCATTTT | CAWSGEGPRGQPQHF
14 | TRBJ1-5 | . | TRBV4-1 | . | TGCGCCAGCAGCCAAGGGAGGGAATTGAGGCCCCAGCATTTT | CASSQGRELRPQHF
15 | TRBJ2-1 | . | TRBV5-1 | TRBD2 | TGCGCCATCCTACCACTGGCGGGAGGGAGTAATGAGCAGTTCTTC | CAILPLAGGSNEQFF
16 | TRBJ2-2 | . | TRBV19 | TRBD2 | TGTGCCAGTAGTATCGGGCTAGCGGCACCTACCGGGGAGCTGTTTTTT | CASSIGLAAPTGELFF
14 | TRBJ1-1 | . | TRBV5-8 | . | TGTGCCAGCAGCTTGGCCGTACGGGGTAGTGAAGCTTTCTTT | CASSLAVRGSEAFF
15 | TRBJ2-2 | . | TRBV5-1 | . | TGCGCCAGCAGTCTCCCAAAGAGCGACACCGGGGAGCTGTTTTTT | CASSLPKSDTGELFF
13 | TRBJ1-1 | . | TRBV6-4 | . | TGTGCCAGCAGCTCGACACCGAACACTGAAGCTTTCTTT | CASSSTPNTEAFF
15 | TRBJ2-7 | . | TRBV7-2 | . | TGTGCCAGCACCCCGAAGGGGGTGTCCCACTACGAGCAGTACTTC | CASTPKGVSHYEQYF
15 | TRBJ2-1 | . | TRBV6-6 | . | TGTGCCAGCAGTTATAGGAGTCCTCTATACAATGAGCAGTTCTTC | CASSYRSPLYNEQFF
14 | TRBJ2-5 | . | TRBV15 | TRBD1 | TGTGCCACCAGCAGGGACAGGGCGGGAGAGACCCAGTACTTC | CATSRDRAGETQYF
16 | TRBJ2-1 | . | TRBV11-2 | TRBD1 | TGTGCCAGCAGCTCTCCTCACAGGGGGCGCGTTAATGAGCAGTTCTTC | CASSSPHRGRVNEQFF
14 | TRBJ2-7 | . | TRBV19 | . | TGTGCCAGTAGTATAGGGGCTACCTCCTACGAGCAGTACTTC | CASSIGATSYEQYF
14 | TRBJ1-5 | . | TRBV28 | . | TGTGCCAGCACGCCGGACAGTAGCAATCAGCCCCAGCATTTT | CASTPDSSNQPQHF
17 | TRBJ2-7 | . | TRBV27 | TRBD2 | TGTGCCAGCAGTCTGGGACTAGCGGGTTCTAGGCCCTACGAGCAGTACTTC | CASSLGLAGSRPYEQYF
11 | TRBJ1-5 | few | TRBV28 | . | TGTGCCAGCAGTTTAAAACAGCCCCAGCATTTT | CASSLKQPQHF
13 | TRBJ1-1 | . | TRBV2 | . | TGTGCCAGCAGTGTAGAGGGGAACACTGAAGCTTTCTTT | CASSVEGNTEAFF
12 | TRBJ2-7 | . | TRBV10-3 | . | TGTGCCATCAGTACCGCTGCCTACGAGCAGTACTTC | CAISTAAYEQYF
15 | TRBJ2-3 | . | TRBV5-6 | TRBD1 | TGTGCCAGCAGCCCGGACAGGGAGTACGCAGATACGCAGTATTTT | CASSPDREYADTQYF
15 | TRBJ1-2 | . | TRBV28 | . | TGTGCCAGCAGTCCGTTGTACGACGGCTTCTATGGCTACACCTTC | CASSPLYDGFYGYTF
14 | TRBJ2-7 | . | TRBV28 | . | TGTGCCAGCAGTTCCATTCCCATCCTCGGCGAGCAGTACTTC | CASSSIPILGEQYF
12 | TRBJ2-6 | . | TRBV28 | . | TGTGCCAGCACCTCTGGGGCCAACGTCCTGACTTTC | CASTSGANVLTF
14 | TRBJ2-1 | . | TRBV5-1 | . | TGCGCCAGCAGCTTGGGGGTTAGCAGCAATGAGCAGTTCTTC | CASSLGVSSNEQFF
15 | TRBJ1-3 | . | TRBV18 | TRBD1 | TGTGCCAGCTCACCACCGACAGGGCCCGGAAACACCATATATTTT | CASSPPTGPGNTIYF
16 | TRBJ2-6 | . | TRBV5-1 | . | TGCGCCAGCTTCGGAGGTCAGGGGCCTGGGGCCAACGTCCTGACTTTC | CASFGGQGPGANVLTF
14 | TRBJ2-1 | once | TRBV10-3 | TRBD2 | TGTGCCATTATGACTAGCGGCGGCTACAATGAGCAGTTCTTC | CAIMTSGGYNEQFF
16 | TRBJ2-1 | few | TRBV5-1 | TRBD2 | TGCGCCAGCAGCTTCGGGACTAGCGGGAACTACAATGAGCAGTTCTTC | CASSFGTSGNYNEQFF
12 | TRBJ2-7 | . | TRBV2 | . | TGTGCCGGCAGACAGGGCGGGGTCGAGCAGTACTTC | CAGRQGGVEQYF
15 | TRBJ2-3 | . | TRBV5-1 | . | TGCGCCAGCAGCTTGGAGGCGGTAACGATAGATACGCAGTATTTT | CASSLEAVTIDTQYF
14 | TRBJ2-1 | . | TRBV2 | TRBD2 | TGTGCCAGCGGGACTAGCGGGAGCTACAATGAGCAGTTCTTC | CASGTSGSYNEQFF
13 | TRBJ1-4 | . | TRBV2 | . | TGTGCCAGCAGCTCACAGGGAAATGAAAAACTGTTTTTT | CASSSQGNEKLFF
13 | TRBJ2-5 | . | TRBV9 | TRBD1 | TGTGCCAGCAGCGGTGGGACAGAAGAGACCCAGTACTTC | CASSGGTEETQYF
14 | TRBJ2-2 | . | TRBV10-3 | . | TGTGCCATGAGGCTGGACGGCTTCACCGGGGAGCTGTTTTTT | CAMRLDGFTGELFF
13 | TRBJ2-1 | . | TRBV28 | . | TGTGCCAGCAGGCGGGCCCCTGGGAATGAGCAGTTCTTC | CASRRAPGNEQFF
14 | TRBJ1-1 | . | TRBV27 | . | TGTGCCAGCAGTGGGCGAGGTCCGAACACTGAAGCTTTCTTT | CASSGRGPNTEAFF
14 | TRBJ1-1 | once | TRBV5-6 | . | TGTGCCAGCAGCGTCGCAGGACAAAGGGCTGAAGCTTTCTTT | CASSVAGQRAEAFF
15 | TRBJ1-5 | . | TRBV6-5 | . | TGTGCCAGCAGGCCGGTCTTCTGGGCCAATCAGCCCCAGCATTTT | CASRPVFWANQPQHF
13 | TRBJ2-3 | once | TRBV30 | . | TGTGCCTGGAGTGCCCCCCCTTTGGATACGCAGTATTTT | CAWSAPPLDTQYF
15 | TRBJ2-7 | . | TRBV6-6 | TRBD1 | TGTGCCAGCAGCCCTAGGACAGGCAGCTCCTACGAGCAGTACTTC | CASSPRTGSSYEQYF
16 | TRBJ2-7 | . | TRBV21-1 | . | TGTGCCAGCAGCAAAGAAGCGGCAATAAGCTCCTACGAGCAGTACTTC | CASSKEAAISSYEQYF
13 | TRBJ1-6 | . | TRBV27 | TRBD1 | TGTGCCAGCAGTCCACAGGGGTCTTCACCCCTCCACTTT | CASSPQGSSPLHF